This TCR beta chain was recovered during a study of CD8 T cells in Susac syndrome. Random hexamers were used to reverse transcribe about 0.5 to 1 ug of RNA. An immunoSEQ multiplex PCR amplified TCR beta CDR3 over 54 Vbeta and 13 Jbeta. From the immunoSEQ multiplex PCR reads, TCRdb called clonotypes with MiXCR, one entry per CDR3 protein. The sample contains 100,000 to 150,000 distinct CDR3 sequences, 90% to 95% of which appear only once. The study sequenced TCR beta in blood CD8+ and CD4+ T cells. TEMRA cells were FACS-enriched, with CD8+ and CD4+ T cells isolated negatively. This receptor was identified in a human donor in good health. The specimen was CD4+ T cells from PBMCs.

The CDR3 coding sequence is TGTGCCAGCAGCGAAGCGGGGACCACAGATACGCAGTATTTT. This sequence encodes CASSEAGTTDTQYF. This chain connects TRBV7-8 to TRBJ2-3; 7 positions match TRBD2. Germline V CDR1 and CDR2: SGHVS, FQNEAQ. The V segment lost 5 bases and the J segment 2 bases; nucleotides outside the gene matches: 4. The CDR3 is made up of 14 amino acids.